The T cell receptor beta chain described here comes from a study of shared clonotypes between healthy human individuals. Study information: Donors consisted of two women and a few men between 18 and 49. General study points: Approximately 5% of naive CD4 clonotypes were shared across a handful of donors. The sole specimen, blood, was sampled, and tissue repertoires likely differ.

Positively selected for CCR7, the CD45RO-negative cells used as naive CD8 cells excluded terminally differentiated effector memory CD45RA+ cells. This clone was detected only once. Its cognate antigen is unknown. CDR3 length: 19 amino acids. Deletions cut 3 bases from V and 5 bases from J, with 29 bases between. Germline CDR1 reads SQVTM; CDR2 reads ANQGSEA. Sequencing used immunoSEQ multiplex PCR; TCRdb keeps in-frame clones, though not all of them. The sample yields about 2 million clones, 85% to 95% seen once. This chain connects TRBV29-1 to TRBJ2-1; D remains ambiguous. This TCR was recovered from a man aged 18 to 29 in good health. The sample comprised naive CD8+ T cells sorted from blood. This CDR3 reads CSVEWYGLEWETFDNEQFF. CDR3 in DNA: TGCAGCGTTGAGTGGTATGGTCTAGAATGGGAAACATTCGACAATGAGCAGTTCTTC.